What follows is one TCR beta chain and its context. The same CDR3 can be traced to other DNA sequences in this sample. The germline CDR1 and CDR2 sequences are SGHTA and FQGNSA. The CDR3 covers 15 residues. The ends were cut back, 2 bases at V and 0 bases at J, with 7 bases in the middle. This sample is part of a study of blood T cell repertoires in COVID-19. Per the study methods: Cell counts per sample came from amplifying reference gene primers. Only in-frame clones appear in the TCRdb table, and some are missing; sequencing was by immunoSEQ multiplex PCR. That table gives V, J and clone size, and the DNA gave D and trimming. This sample has hundreds of thousands of clones, with over 80% found just once.

This sequence originates from a woman aged 45-60 years with COVID-19, enrolled during active disease. The chain carries TRBV7-2 and TRBJ1-4; weak D call: TRBD1 (5 bases). The specimen sequenced was peripheral blood. Here the CDR3 reads CASSLRGPTNEKLFF. The CDR3 bases are TGTGCCAGCAGCTTAAGGGGTCCAACTAATGAAAAACTGTTTTTT.